The 21 T cell receptor beta chains listed next were all sequenced from one sample in a study of T cell responses to AZD1222 COVID-19 vaccine. The repertoire was sequenced with immunoSEQ multiplex PCR; TCRdb's copy has only in-frame clones and lacks some. The sample shows some 130,000 clones, over 65% of them seen only once. This sample comprised peripheral blood, obtained on day 0 of AZD1222 vaccination. The receptors come from an adult in good health.

J is TRBJ1-5 and V is TRBV4-1; no firm D call. CDR1 is MGHRA, CDR2 YSYEKL, per germline. The CDR3 covers 14 residues. V lost 1 base, J lost 1 base, and 5 bases lay in between. The chain's CDR3 is CASSQVDSNQPQHF. Here the CDR3 DNA reads TGCGCCAGCAGCCAAGTAGACAGCAATCAGCCCCAGCATTTT.

The chain couples TRBV10-3 to TRBJ2-2, with 10 bases lining up with TRBD1. The CDR3 sequence is 17 residues long. J was trimmed by 3 bases and V by 9 bases; bases with no gene match: 13. In germline, CDR1 is ENHRY, CDR2 SYGVKD. The CDR3 is CAITRQGAIRDTGELFF. The DNA for the CDR3 is TGTGCCATTACGAGACAGGGGGCAATTAGGGACACCGGGGAGCTGTTTTTT.

The chain couples TRBV19 to TRBJ2-7, with TRBD1 identical over 7 bases. The CDR3 spans 14 residues. The V gene's germline CDR1 is LNHDA and CDR2 SQIVND (reference sequence). V was clipped by 9 bases and J by 2 bases; unmatched bases: 10. CDR3 nucleotides: TGTGCCAGCCGAGACAGGGTGGGTACCTACGAGCAGTACTTC. It is translated as CASRDRVGTYEQYF.

This chain joins TRBV25-1 and TRBJ2-6, with a possible D match to TRBD2 (6 bases). The germline V gene encodes CDR1 MGHDK and CDR2 SYGVNS. V dropped 2 bases and J dropped 4 bases, with 18 bases sitting between them. This CDR3 has 18 residues. CDR3 DNA sequence: TGTGCCAGCAGTGAAGCGGGGACTCTAGGGTCCGGGGCCAACGTCCTGACTTTC. This sequence encodes CASSEAGTLGSGANVLTF.

The chain carries TRBV14 and TRBJ2-7, with 8 nucleotides matching TRBD1. Per germline, CDR1 SGHDN and CDR2 FVKESK. The CDR3 covers 13 residues. The V gene end was trimmed by 0 bases and the J gene end by 8 bases; junction bases not matched to a gene: 3. The CDR3, as DNA: TGTGCCAGCAGCCAAGACCGGACAGGGAAGCAGTACTTC. It specifies CASSQDRTGKQYF.

The chain has TRBV10-3 and TRBJ1-2; no definite D call. Trimming stripped 2 bases from V and 4 bases from J, with 5 bases between. This CDR3 comprises 12 residues. Germline lookup yields CDR1 ENHRY and CDR2 SYGVKD. The CDR3 spells CAISENSYGYTF. CDR3 sequence (DNA): TGTGCCATCAGTGAGAACAGCTATGGCTACACCTTC.

Only a few counts were recorded for this clone. The chain links TRBV10-2 to TRBJ1-2; D gene unclear. The CDR3 is 13 residues long. The germline V and J ends were trimmed by 9 bases and 5 bases, with 16 bases remaining between them. Germline V gene data show CDR1 as WSHSY and CDR2 as SAAADI. CDR3 residues: CASSEGFYYGYTF. The CDR3 coding sequence is TGCGCCAGTTCGGAAGGATTTTATTATGGCTACACCTTC.

This clone has a handful of counts. The chain recombines TRBV29-1 with TRBJ2-3, with D tentatively TRBD1 or TRBD2 (5 bases each). V dropped 8 bases and J dropped 3 bases, with 12 bases sitting between them. The CDR3 totals 12 residues. Germline CDR1 SQVTM, CDR2 ANQGSEA. CDR3 sequence reads: CSTRGDTDTQYF. Here the CDR3 DNA reads TGCAGCACTAGAGGGGATACAGATACGCAGTATTTT.

The chain recombines TRBV29-1 with TRBJ2-5; D possibly corresponds to TRBD1 (8 bases). The germline CDR1 and CDR2 sequences are SQVTM and ANQGSEA. The CDR3 length is 13 residues. Trimming left V 7 bases short and J 2 bases short, with 14 bases between. The CDR3 sequence is CSGLQGGQETQYF. The CDR3 DNA reads TGCAGCGGATTACAGGGGGGGCAAGAGACCCAGTACTTC.

The V gene is TRBV27, the J gene TRBJ1-5; 9 bases are shared with TRBD1. V trimming: 1 base; J trimming: 3 bases; junction bases outside the gene matches: 1. CDR3 length: 15 amino acids. Germline-derived CDR1 and CDR2 are MNHEY and SMNVEV (reference sequence). The chain's CDR3 is CASSLYRGLNQPQHF. Written as DNA, the CDR3 is TGTGCCAGCAGTTTATACAGGGGGCTCAATCAGCCCCAGCATTTT.

V is TRBV5-4 and J is TRBJ2-4; 9 bases agree with TRBD2. Germline V gene sequence: CDR1 SGHNT, CDR2 YYREEE (reference sequence). Trimming at V came to 2 bases and at J to 5 bases, leaving 5 bases not matched to a gene. The CDR3 consists of 15 residues. The chain's CDR3 is CASSFSGGSENIQYF. The DNA for the CDR3 is TGTGCCAGCAGCTTTAGCGGGGGTAGTGAAAACATTCAGTACTTC.

The chain recombines TRBV19 with TRBJ1-1, with 7 bases that match TRBD1. The CDR3 covers 13 residues. V trimming: 9 bases; J trimming: 4 bases; junction bases outside the gene matches: 8. Germline-derived CDR1 and CDR2 are LNHDA and SQIVND (reference sequence). CDR3 residues: CASTGTVRTEAFF. CDR3 DNA sequence: TGTGCCAGCACCGGGACAGTTCGCACTGAAGCTTTCTTT.

The chain has TRBV6-5 and TRBJ1-1; no clear D. V lost 7 bases and J lost 0, with 12 bases in between. This CDR3 is 14 amino acids long. CDR1 and CDR2 (germline): MNHEY, SVGAGI. The CDR3: CASNPLGVNTEAFF. CDR3 coding DNA: TGTGCCAGCAATCCTCTTGGGGTGAACACTGAAGCTTTCTTT.

V usage is TRBV29-1 and J usage is TRBJ2-1; the D gene is possibly TRBD2 (6 bases). The CDR3 extends over 13 amino acids. Germline CDR1 is SQVTM and CDR2 is ANQGSEA. V shed 8 bases and J shed 6 bases, with 17 bases lying between them. The CDR3 sequence: CSSRGSGGNEQFF. DNA of the CDR3: TGCAGCTCCCGCGGATCCGGGGGCAATGAGCAGTTCTTC.

The DNA for the CDR3 is TGTGCCAGCTCACCACTCTCAGAGAACTATGGCTACACCTTC. It codes for CASSPLSENYGYTF. The rearrangement joins TRBV18 to TRBJ1-2; D remains ambiguous. This CDR3 has 14 amino acids. Trimming cost V 1 base and J 2 bases, with 8 bases left between them. CDR1 and CDR2 from the germline V gene are KGHSH and LQKENI. The entire variable domain, with the rest obtained from reference TRBV18 and TRBJ1-2, is as follows: NAGVMQNPRHLVRRRGQEARLRCSPMKGHSHVYWYRQLPEEGLKFMVYLQKENIIDESGMPKERFSAEFPKEGPSILRIQQVVRGDSAAYFCASSPLSENYGYTFGSGTRLTVV.

The CDR3 spells CASRPGQGIGNQPQHF. The CDR3 DNA reads as TGTGCCAGTAGGCCTGGACAGGGTATAGGCAATCAGCCCCAGCATTTT. The rearrangement uses TRBV19 and TRBJ1-5; 8 bases are shared with TRBD1. Germline V gene lookup returns CDR1 LNHDA and CDR2 SQIVND (reference sequence). CDR3 size: 16 residues. Trimming at V came to 6 bases and at J to 2 bases, leaving 9 bases not matched to a gene.

This chain joins TRBV30 and TRBJ1-6, with D perhaps matching TRBD1 (6 bases). CDR1 GTSNPN and CDR2 SVGIG come from the germline V gene (reference sequence). There are 17 residues in the CDR3. With 4 bases removed from V and 6 bases from J, the gap between germline ends came to 22 bases. DNA for the CDR3: TGTGCCTGGACCCCGAGTGGCAGGGGATTTTTTAATTCACCCCTCCACTTT. Its protein is CAWTPSGRGFFNSPLHF.

The chain couples TRBV4-2 to TRBJ1-5, with D possibly matching TRBD1 (5 bases). Germline values: CDR1 LGHNA, CDR2 YNFKEQ. The V end was cut by 0 bases, the J end by 5 bases, with 8 bases between. The CDR3 is made up of 14 amino acids. In nucleotides, the CDR3 is TGTGCCAGCAGCCAAGAGCGGGGGTATCAGCCCCAGCATTTT. Its translation: CASSQERGYQPQHF.

Points on this clone: The same CDR3 can be traced to other DNA sequences in this sample. The rearrangement joins TRBV6-5 to TRBJ1-3; D is unclear. The CDR3 has 15 residues. The V gene lost 0 bases and the J gene lost 0 bases, with 6 bases spanning the gap. Germline loops: CDR1 MNHEY, CDR2 SVGAGI. Written as DNA, the CDR3 is TGTGCCAGCAGTTACTCAGCAGGCTCTGGAAACACCATATATTTT. Encoded protein: CASSYSAGSGNTIYF.

The V and J genes are TRBV7-9 and TRBJ1-4; D unresolved. This CDR3 has 13 residues. V lost 5 bases to trimming and J lost 4 bases, with 8 bases between them. Germline V lookup: CDR1 SEHNR, CDR2 FQNEAQ (reference sequence). This CDR3 is CASSASGNEKLFF. The CDR3 DNA reads as TGTGCCAGCAGCGCTTCGGGTAATGAAAAACTGTTTTTT.

The chain carries TRBV6-1 and TRBJ1-3; 7 positions agree with TRBD1. This CDR3 spans 18 amino acids. The ends lost 2 bases at V and 0 bases at J; junction bases unmatched: 10. Germline CDR1 MNHNS, CDR2 SASEGT. The CDR3 reads CASSERLLGTVSGNTIYF. The CDR3 DNA is TGTGCCAGCAGTGAAAGGCTACTCGGGACAGTCTCTGGAAACACCATATATTTT.